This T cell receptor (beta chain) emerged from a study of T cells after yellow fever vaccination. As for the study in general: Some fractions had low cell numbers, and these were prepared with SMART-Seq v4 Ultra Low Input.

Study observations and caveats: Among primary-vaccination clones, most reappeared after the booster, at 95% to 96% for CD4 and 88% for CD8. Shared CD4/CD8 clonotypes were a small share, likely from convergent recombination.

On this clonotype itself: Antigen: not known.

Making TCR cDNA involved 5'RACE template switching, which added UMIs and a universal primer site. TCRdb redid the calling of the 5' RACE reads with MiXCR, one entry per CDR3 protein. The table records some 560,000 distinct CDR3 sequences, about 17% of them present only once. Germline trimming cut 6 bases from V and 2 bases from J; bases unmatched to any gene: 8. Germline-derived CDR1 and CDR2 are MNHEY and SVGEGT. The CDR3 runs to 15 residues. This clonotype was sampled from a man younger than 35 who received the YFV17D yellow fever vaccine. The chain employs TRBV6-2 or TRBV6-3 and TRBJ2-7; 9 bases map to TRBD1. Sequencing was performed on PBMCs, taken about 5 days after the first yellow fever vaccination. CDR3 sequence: CASRTGTGKTYEQYV. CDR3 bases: TGTGCCAGCAGGACCGGGACAGGGAAAACCTACGAGCAGTACGTC.